This is a list of T cell receptor beta chains from one sample in a study of OX40 agonist ivuxolimab in advanced cancers. Assay: immunoSEQ multiplex PCR; the TCRdb copy retains only in-frame clones and omits some. The table records tens of thousands of clones, 70% to 90% of them present only once. The specimen comprised CD4+ or CD8+ T cells sorted from blood, sampled in a trial of the OX40 agonist ivuxolimab. These receptor sequences come from an adult with an advanced solid tumor such as melanoma, head and neck, liver or kidney cancer. Both conserved end residues are part of each CDR3. Each record gives: V gene, D gene, J gene, clone size, CDR3 DNA, CDR3 protein. D genes are given only for firm matches. Clone size, where shown, is once, few, many, or a class for clones that have expanded.

>TRBV30|TRBD1|TRBJ1-1|few
TGTGCCTGGGACAGGGTTGAAGCTTTCTTT
CAWDRVEAFF
>TRBV18|TRBD2|TRBJ2-3|few
TGTGCCAGCTCACCTCAACTAGCGGGAGGCACAGATACGCAGTATTTT
CASSPQLAGGTDTQYF
>TRBV9|NA|TRBJ2-2|NA
TGTGCCAGCAGCCCAGGCCCCGGGGAGCTGTTTTTT
CASSPGPGELFF
>TRBV11-3|TRBD1|TRBJ1-6|NA
TGTGCCAGCAGCCGTGGTCGGGACAGGGTCAATTCACCCCTCCACTTT
CASSRGRDRVNSPLHF
>TRBV6-6|TRBD1|TRBJ2-5|few
TGTGCCAGCAGCGGACAGGGGAAAGAGACCCAGTACTTC
CASSGQGKETQYF
>TRBV6-1|TRBD1|TRBJ1-5|once
TGTGCCAGCAGTGAAGGACAGGGACATCAGCCCCAGCATTTT
CASSEGQGHQPQHF
>TRBV29-1|NA|TRBJ2-1|NA
TGCAGCGTCCCCAGGGACGGTCACAATGAGCAGTTCTTC
CSVPRDGHNEQFF
>TRBV10-3|TRBD1|TRBJ1-3|NA
TGTGCCATCAGTGAAGGACAGGGTGGTGGAAACACCATATATTTT
CAISEGQGGGNTIYF
>TRBV7-2|TRBD2|TRBJ2-1|NA
TGTGCCAGCAGCCAGAGGGGACTAGCGGGAGGGGGGAACTACAATGAGCAGTTCTTC
CASSQRGLAGGGNYNEQFF
>TRBV7-9|NA|TRBJ1-2|NA
TGTGCCAGCAGTCCAAACGATTACTACAGGGCCTATGGCTACACCTTC
CASSPNDYYRAYGYTF
>TRBV5-1|NA|TRBJ2-4|NA
TGCGCCAGCAGCTATGAAGAGAATCGAAACATTCAGTACTTC
CASSYEENRNIQYF
>TRBV7-7|NA|TRBJ2-6|NA
TGTGCTAGCAGCTCTACAGTCTCTGGGGCCAACGTCCTGACTTTC
CASSSTVSGANVLTF
>TRBV7-3|TRBD1|TRBJ2-3|NA
TGTGCCAGCAGCTTAAGGGACAGGGGCACAGATACGCAGTATTTT
CASSLRDRGTDTQYF
>TRBV6-5|NA|TRBJ2-5|NA
TGTGCCATCAGTGTAGCTCACCGGGAGACCCAGTACTTC
CAISVAHRETQYF
>TRBV2|NA|TRBJ2-1|once
TGTGCCACTAAAACAGGGAGCTCCTACAATGAGCAGTTCTTC
CATKTGSSYNEQFF
>TRBV14|NA|TRBJ1-1|once
TGTGCCAGCAGCCAAGAGACGGTCACTGAAGCTTTCTTT
CASSQETVTEAFF
>TRBV7-6|TRBD2|TRBJ2-2|NA
TGTGCCAGCAGCTCTCAAATGGGAGGGTCGGCCGGGGAGCTGTTTTTT
CASSSQMGGSAGELFF
>TRBV19|NA|TRBJ1-3|once
TGTGCCAGTAGGAGTGGGTCCTCTGGAAACACCATATATTTT
CASRSGSSGNTIYF
>TRBV6-6|NA|TRBJ2-7|NA
TGTGCCAGCAGCCCTGGGGCAGGGGGAGGTGAGCAGTACTTC
CASSPGAGGGEQYF
>TRBV5-6|NA|TRBJ1-2|many
TGTGCCAGCAGCTTTAGGGAACGGGGCTACACCTTC
CASSFRERGYTF
>TRBV6-4|NA|TRBJ2-6|NA
TGTGCCAGCAGTGACTCTGGGGCCAACGTCCTGACTTTC
CASSDSGANVLTF
>TRBV14|TRBD1|TRBJ2-3|once
TGTGCCAGCAGCCAAGTGGAGTTAGGACAGGGGATTAAAGATACGCAGTATTTT
CASSQVELGQGIKDTQYF
>TRBV2|TRBD1|TRBJ2-7|NA
TGTGCCAGCAGTGTCAGCGGGACAGGGGACGAGCAGTACTTC
CASSVSGTGDEQYF
>TRBV14|TRBD2|TRBJ2-1|NA
TGTGCCAGCAGCTCCCTTGGGCGGGGGGAGAATGAGCAGTTCTTC
CASSSLGRGENEQFF
>TRBV6-1|NA|TRBJ2-7|once
TGTGCCAGCACCGAGGAGGGGGAGGAAAGGTACGAGCAGTACTTC
CASTEEGEERYEQYF
>TRBV5-6|NA|TRBJ2-1|NA
TGTGCCAGCAGCTTGCGGGGCCCCTACAATGAGCAGTTCTTC
CASSLRGPYNEQFF
>TRBV13|NA|TRBJ1-2|NA
TGTGCCAGCAGCTTAGGCTCGACAGGCCTCTATGGCTACACCTTC
CASSLGSTGLYGYTF
>TRBV27|TRBD1|TRBJ2-7|NA
TGTGCCAGCAGTTTTTCAGGGGGCACCGAGCAGTACTTC
CASSFSGGTEQYF
>TRBV4-1|TRBD1|TRBJ2-7|NA
TGCGCCAGCAGCCAAACACAGGGGTTTTTGAACGAGCAGTACTTC
CASSQTQGFLNEQYF
>TRBV11-2|NA|TRBJ2-1|NA
TGTGCCAGCAGCTCCCGGGCGGGTCAGGGATACAATGAGCAGTTCTTC
CASSSRAGQGYNEQFF
>TRBV9|NA|TRBJ1-1|NA
TGTGCCAGCAGCGTAGGGACCTCCCAGAAAGACACTGAAGCTTTCTTT
CASSVGTSQKDTEAFF
>TRBV7-9|NA|TRBJ2-1|NA
TGTGCCAGCAGCCAGGGAACTGAGCAGTTCTTC
CASSQGTEQFF
>TRBV29-1|TRBD2|TRBJ2-1|NA
TGCAGCGTTGAAGATCCCCGAAGCCTGGTAGCGGGATCCTACAATGAGCAGTTCTTC
CSVEDPRSLVAGSYNEQFF
>TRBV15|NA|TRBJ2-7|NA
TGTGCCACCAGCAGATCGGGGGTGGGCGAGCAGTACTTC
CATSRSGVGEQYF
>TRBV6-1|NA|TRBJ1-5|NA
TGTGCCAGCTCGCGGGACCCGCAGCCCCAGCATTTT
CASSRDPQPQHF
>TRBV18|TRBD2|TRBJ2-5|NA
TGTGCCAGCTCACCACCTTTGACTAGCGGGGGGGCCAGAGAGACCCAGTACTTC
CASSPPLTSGGARETQYF
>TRBV11-2|TRBD1|TRBJ2-7|NA
TGTGCCAGCACCGACAGGGGATACACCTACGAGCAGTACTTC
CASTDRGYTYEQYF
>TRBV11-2|NA|TRBJ2-1|NA
TGTGCCAGCAGCATTAGCGAGTCAAATGAGCAGTTCTTC
CASSISESNEQFF
>TRBV10-3|NA|TRBJ2-3|NA
TGTGCCATCAGTGGGGTAGATACGCAGTATTTT
CAISGVDTQYF
>TRBV6-6|TRBD1|TRBJ2-2|NA
TGTGCCAGCAGCTCGGGACAGGGGACCGGATGGCTGTTTTTT
CASSSGQGTGWLFF
>TRBV7-6|NA|TRBJ2-1|NA
TGTGCCAGCAGCGAAGGGGGCGGACTAGCCACCTACAATGAGCAGTTCTTC
CASSEGGGLATYNEQFF
>TRBV11-3|NA|TRBJ2-7|NA
TGTGCCAGCAGCTTTTTTTTTGGGGTCAGCTCCTACGAGCAGTACTTC
CASSFFFGVSSYEQYF
>TRBV27|NA|TRBJ2-2|once
TGTGCCAGCAGTTGGATAACCCACCAGGGGGGCACCGGGGAGCTGTTTTTT
CASSWITHQGGTGELFF
>TRBV19|NA|TRBJ2-5|NA
TGTGCCAGTAGTTGGACTGGAGGGCGAGAGACCCAGTACTTC
CASSWTGGRETQYF
>TRBV6-5|NA|TRBJ1-5|NA
TGTGCCAGCAGACGGACGGAAAATCAGCCCCAGCATTTT
CASRRTENQPQHF
>TRBV14|TRBD1|TRBJ1-2|NA
TGTGCCAGCAGCCAACTCGGACAGGGAACGGGCTACACCTTC
CASSQLGQGTGYTF
>TRBV19|TRBD2|TRBJ2-7|NA
TGTGCCAGTAGCACAACTAGCGGGATGTGGTACGAGCAGTACTTC
CASSTTSGMWYEQYF
>TRBV30|NA|TRBJ1-6|once
TGTGCCTGGCGAGACCTTATTTCTTCCGGGTTT
CAWRDLISSGF
>TRBV9|TRBD1|TRBJ2-2|NA
TGTGCCAGCAGCGTATTTGACAGGGTAAACACCGGGGAGCTGTTTTTT
CASSVFDRVNTGELFF
>TRBV18|TRBD1|TRBJ1-2|few
TGTGCCAGCTCACCCCAGGGGGGGACTAACTATGGCTACACCTTC
CASSPQGGTNYGYTF
>TRBV7-2|NA|TRBJ1-1|NA
TGTGCCAGCAGCTTGGGGGGAGGAAACACTGAAGCTTTCTTT
CASSLGGGNTEAFF
>TRBV7-3|TRBD1|TRBJ2-5|NA
TGTGCCAGCAGCCCACGGGACAGAAAGAAGACCCAGTACTTC
CASSPRDRKKTQYF